The T cell receptor (beta chain) described here comes from a study of T cell therapy after organ transplantation. Study-level background: T cells were expanded 2 to 3 weeks with 30 CMV class I/II epitopes.

Here immunoSEQ multiplex PCR was the method, and the copy in TCRdb shows in-frame clones only, minus some. The table lists thousands of clones, 70% of them singletons. Drug-resistant or recurrent cytomegalovirus affected these solid-organ transplant recipient patients. This clone was found a few times. Antigen specificity is unknown. V was trimmed by 6 bases and J by 4 bases, leaving 15 bases between them. Per the germline V gene, CDR1 is MNHEY and CDR2 is SMNVEV (reference sequence). The CDR3 length is 15 residues. Sequenced here: CD8+ T cells from blood, sampled before autologous CMV-specific T cell therapy. The rearrangement links TRBV27 to TRBJ2-2, with no clear D. This TCR was recovered from a human patient who had received a solid organ transplant and had CMV disease. In DNA, the CDR3 is TGTGCCAGCAGCCTATCTAGTTCGAGCACCGGGGAGCTGTTTTTT. Its translation: CASSLSSSSTGELFF.